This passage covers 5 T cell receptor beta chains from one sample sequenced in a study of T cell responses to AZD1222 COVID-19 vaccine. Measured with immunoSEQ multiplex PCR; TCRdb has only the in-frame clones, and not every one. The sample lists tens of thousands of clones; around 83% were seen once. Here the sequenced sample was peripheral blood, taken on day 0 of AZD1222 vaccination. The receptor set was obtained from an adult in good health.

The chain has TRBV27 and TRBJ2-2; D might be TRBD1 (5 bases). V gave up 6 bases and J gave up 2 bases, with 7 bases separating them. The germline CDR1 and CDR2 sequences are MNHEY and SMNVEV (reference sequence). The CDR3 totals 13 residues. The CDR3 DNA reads TGTGCCAGCAGGACAGACAACACCGGGGAGCTGTTTTTT. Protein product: CASRTDNTGELFF.

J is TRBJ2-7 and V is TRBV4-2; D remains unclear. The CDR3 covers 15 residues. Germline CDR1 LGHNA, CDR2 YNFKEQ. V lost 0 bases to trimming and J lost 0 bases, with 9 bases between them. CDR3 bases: TGTGCCAGCAGCCAAGATGACGGATTCTCCTACGAGCAGTACTTC. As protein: CASSQDDGFSYEQYF.

CDR3 in amino acids: CSAGTGDYNEQFF. The CDR3 coding sequence is TGCAGCGCTGGGACAGGGGATTACAATGAGCAGTTCTTC. The genes are TRBV29-1 and TRBJ2-1, with 10 bases lining up with TRBD1. CDR1 SQVTM and CDR2 ANQGSEA come from the germline V gene. The trim removed 7 bases at V and 4 bases at J, leaving 4 bases unmatched. This CDR3 is built from 13 residues.

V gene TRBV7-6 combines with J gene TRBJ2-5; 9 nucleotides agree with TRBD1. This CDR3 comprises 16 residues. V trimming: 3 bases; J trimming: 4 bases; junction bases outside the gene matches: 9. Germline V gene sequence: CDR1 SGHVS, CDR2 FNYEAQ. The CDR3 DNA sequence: TGTGCCAGCAGCTTGAGACAGGGGGAGAGGGCAGAGACCCAGTACTTC. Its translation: CASSLRQGERAETQYF.

The DNA for the CDR3 is TGTGCCAGCAGCTTAGATAGGGAGGATGGCTACACCTTC. This translates into CASSLDREDGYTF. The chain recombines TRBV7-6 with TRBJ1-2; D is unclear. V lost 1 base, J lost 6 bases, and 9 bases lay in between. The CDR3 is made up of 13 amino acids. In germline, CDR1 is SGHVS, CDR2 FNYEAQ.